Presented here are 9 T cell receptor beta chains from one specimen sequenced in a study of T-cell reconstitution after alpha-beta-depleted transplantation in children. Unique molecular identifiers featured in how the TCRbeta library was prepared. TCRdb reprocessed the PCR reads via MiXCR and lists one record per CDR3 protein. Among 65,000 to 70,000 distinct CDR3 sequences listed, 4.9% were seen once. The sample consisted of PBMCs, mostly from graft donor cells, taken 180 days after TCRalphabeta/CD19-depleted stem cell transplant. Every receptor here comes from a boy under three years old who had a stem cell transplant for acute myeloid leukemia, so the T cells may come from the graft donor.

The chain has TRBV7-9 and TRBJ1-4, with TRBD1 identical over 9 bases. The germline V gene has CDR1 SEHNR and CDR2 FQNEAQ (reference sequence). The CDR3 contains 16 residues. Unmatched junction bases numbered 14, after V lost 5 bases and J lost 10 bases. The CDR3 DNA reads TGTGCCAGCAGCCCCCCTCCCGGGACAGGGATCGGAAAACTGTTTTTT. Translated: CASSPPPGTGIGKLFF.

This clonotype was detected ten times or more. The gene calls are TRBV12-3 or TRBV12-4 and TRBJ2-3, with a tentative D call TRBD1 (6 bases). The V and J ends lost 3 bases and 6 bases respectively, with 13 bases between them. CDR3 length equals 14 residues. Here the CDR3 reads CASSFNRVVDTQYF. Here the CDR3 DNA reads TGTGCCAGCAGTTTTAACAGGGTCGTGGATACGCAGTATTTT.

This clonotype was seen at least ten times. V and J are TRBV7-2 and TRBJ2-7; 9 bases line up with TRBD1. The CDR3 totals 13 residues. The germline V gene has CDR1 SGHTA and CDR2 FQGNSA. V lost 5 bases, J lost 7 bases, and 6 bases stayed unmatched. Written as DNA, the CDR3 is TGTGCCAGCAGCCCCGGGACAGGGCGAGAGCAGTACTTC. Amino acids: CASSPGTGREQYF.

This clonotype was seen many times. CDR3 DNA: TGTGCCAGCAGCTTACCGGGACACCTCACCGGGGAGCTGTTTTTT. Translation: CASSLPGHLTGELFF. This chain connects TRBV12-3 or TRBV12-4 to TRBJ2-2, with a tentative D call TRBD1 (6 bases). With 6 bases removed from V and 4 bases from J, the gap between germline ends came to 15 bases. This CDR3 contains 15 residues.

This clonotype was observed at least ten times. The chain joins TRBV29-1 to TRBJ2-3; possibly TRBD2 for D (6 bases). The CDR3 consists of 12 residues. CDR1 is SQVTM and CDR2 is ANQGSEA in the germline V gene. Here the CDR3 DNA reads TGCGCGTTGGACTCGGGGGAAGATACGCAGTATTTT. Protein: CALDSGEDTQYF.

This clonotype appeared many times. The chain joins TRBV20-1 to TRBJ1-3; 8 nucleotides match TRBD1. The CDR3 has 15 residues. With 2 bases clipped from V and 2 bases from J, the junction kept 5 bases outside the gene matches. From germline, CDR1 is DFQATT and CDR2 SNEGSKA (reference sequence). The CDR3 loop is CSARFTGGTGNTIYF. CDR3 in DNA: TGCAGTGCTAGATTTACAGGGGGAACTGGAAACACCATATATTTT.

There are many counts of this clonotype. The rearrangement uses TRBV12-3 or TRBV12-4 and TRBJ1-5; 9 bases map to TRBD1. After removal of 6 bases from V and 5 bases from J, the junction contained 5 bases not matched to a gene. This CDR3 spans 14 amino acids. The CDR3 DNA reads TGTGCCAGCAGCCAACAGGGGGCACATCAGCCCCAGCATTTT. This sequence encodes CASSQQGAHQPQHF.

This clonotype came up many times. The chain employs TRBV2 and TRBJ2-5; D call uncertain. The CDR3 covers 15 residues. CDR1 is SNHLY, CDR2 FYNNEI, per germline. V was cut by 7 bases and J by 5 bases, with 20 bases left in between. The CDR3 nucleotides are TGTGCCAGCACTGGTTACAGAGGACCCGGGGAGACCCAGTACTTC. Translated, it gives CASTGYRGPGETQYF.

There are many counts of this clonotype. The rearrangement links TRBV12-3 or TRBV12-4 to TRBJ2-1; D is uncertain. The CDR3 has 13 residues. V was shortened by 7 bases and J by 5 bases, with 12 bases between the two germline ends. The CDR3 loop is CASNVGRDNEQFF. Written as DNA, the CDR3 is TGTGCCAGCAACGTTGGACGGGACAATGAGCAGTTCTTC.